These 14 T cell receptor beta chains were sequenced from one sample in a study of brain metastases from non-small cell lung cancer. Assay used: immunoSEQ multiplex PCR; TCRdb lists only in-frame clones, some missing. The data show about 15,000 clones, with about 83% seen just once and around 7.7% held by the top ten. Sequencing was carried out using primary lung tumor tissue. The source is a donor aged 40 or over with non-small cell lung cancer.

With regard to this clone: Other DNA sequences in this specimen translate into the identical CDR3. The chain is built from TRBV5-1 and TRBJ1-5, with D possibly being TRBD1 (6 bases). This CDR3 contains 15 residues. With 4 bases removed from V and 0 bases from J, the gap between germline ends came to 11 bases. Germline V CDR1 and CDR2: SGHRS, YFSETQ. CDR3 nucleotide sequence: TGCGCCAGCAGCCCGGGACACCATAGCAATCAGCCCCAGCATTTT. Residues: CASSPGHHSNQPQHF.

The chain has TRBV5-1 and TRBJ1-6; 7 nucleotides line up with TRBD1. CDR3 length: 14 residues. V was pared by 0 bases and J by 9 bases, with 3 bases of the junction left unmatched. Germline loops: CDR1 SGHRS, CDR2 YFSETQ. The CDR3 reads CASSLETGASPLHF. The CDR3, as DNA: TGCGCCAGCAGCTTGGAAACAGGGGCTTCACCCCTCCACTTT.

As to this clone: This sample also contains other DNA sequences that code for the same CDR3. This CDR3 reads CASSLRDTNTEAFF. The CDR3 DNA reads TGCGCCAGCAGCCTCCGGGACACTAACACTGAAGCTTTCTTT. The chain carries TRBV5-1 and TRBJ1-1; tentative D call: TRBD1 (6 bases). V was cut by 4 bases and J by 2 bases, with 12 bases left in between. Per germline, CDR1 SGHRS and CDR2 YFSETQ. CDR3 size: 14 residues.

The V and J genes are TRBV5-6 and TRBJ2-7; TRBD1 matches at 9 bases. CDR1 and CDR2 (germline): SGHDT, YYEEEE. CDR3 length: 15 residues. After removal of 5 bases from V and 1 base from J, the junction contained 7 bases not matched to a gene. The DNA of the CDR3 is TGTGCCAGCAGTTCGGACAGGGGAAAATCCTACGAGCAGTACGTC. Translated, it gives CASSSDRGKSYEQYV.

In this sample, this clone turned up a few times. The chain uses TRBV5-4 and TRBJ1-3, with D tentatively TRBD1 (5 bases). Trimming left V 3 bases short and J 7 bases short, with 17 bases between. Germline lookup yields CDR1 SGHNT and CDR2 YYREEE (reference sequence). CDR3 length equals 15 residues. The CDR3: CASSSVRDGGNTIYF. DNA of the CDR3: TGTGCCAGCAGCTCGGTCCGGGACGGTGGGAACACCATATATTTT.

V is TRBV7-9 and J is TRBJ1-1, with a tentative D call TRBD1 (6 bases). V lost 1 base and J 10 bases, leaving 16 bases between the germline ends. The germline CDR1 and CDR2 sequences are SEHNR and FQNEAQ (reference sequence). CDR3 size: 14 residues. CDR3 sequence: CASSLGGDNFGAFF. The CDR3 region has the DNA TGTGCCAGCAGCTTAGGAGGGGACAACTTCGGAGCTTTCTTT. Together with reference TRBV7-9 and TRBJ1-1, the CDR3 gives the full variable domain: DTGVSQNPRHKITKRGQNVTFRCDPISEHNRLYWYRQTLGQGPEFLTYFQNEAQLEKSRLLSDRFSAERPKGSFSTLEIQRTEQGDSAMYLCASSLGGDNFGAFFGQGTRLTVV.

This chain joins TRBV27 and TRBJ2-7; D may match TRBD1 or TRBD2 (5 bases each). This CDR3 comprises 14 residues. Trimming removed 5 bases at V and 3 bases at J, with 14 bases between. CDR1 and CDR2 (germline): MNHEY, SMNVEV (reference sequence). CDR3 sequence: CASSPRDGNYEQYF. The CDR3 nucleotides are TGTGCCAGCAGTCCCCGGGACGGTAACTACGAGCAGTACTTC.

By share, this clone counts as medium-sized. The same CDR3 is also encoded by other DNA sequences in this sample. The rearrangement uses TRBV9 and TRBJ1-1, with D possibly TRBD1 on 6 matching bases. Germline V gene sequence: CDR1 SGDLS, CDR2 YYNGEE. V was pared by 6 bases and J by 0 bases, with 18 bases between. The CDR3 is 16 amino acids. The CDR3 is CASTPGGGGVNTEAFF. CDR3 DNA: TGTGCCAGCACCCCGGGGGGCGGGGGCGTGAACACTGAAGCTTTCTTT.

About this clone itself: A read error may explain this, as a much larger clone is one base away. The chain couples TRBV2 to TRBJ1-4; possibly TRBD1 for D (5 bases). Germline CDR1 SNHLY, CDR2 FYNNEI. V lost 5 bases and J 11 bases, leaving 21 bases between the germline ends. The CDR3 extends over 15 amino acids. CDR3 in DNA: TGTGCCAGCAGTATTGGGACTTCGGGGATGTGGAAACTGTTTTTT. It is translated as CASSIGTSGMWKLFF.

The CDR3 DNA reads TGTGCCAGCAGCCAAGACTACCTCTCCTACAATGAGCAGTTCTTC. This encodes CASSQDYLSYNEQFF. The chain carries TRBV3-1 (or the pseudogene TRBV3-2) and TRBJ2-1; D gene uncertain. CDR3 length: 15 amino acids. The germline CDR1 and CDR2 sequences are LGHDT and YNNKEL (reference sequence). Trimming shortened V by 0 bases and J by 0 bases, and 6 bases separated the two germline ends.

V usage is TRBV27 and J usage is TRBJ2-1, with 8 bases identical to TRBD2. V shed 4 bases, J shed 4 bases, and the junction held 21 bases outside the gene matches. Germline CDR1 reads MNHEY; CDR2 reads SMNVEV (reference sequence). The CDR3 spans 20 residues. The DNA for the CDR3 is TGTGCCAGCAGTTCCCCCCGAGGAGTTGGTATAGCGGGGACATACAATGAGCAGTTCTTC. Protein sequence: CASSSPRGVGIAGTYNEQFF.

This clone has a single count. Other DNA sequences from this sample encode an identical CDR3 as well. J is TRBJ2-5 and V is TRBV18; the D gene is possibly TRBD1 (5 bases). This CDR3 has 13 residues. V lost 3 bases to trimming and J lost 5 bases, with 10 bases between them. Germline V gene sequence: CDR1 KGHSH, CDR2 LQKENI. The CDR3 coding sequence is TGTGCCAGCTCACCGCAGGGCGGCGAGACCCAGTACTTC. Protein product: CASSPQGGETQYF.

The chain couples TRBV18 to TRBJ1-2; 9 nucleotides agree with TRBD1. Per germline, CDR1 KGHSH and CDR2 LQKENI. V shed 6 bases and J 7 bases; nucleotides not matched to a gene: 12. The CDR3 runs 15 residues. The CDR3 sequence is CASSPLGQGFGGYTF. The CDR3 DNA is TGTGCCAGCTCCCCCTTGGGACAGGGATTTGGTGGCTACACCTTC. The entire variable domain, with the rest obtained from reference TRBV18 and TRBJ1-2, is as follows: NAGVMQNPRHLVRRRGQEARLRCSPMKGHSHVYWYRQLPEEGLKFMVYLQKENIIDESGMPKERFSAEFPKEGPSILRIQQVVRGDSAAYFCASSPLGQGFGGYTFGSGTRLTVV.

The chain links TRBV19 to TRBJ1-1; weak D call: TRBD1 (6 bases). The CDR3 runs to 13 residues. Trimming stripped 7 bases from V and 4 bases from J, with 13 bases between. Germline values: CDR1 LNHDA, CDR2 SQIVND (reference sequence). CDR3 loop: CASNQGRGTEAFF. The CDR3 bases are TGTGCCAGTAATCAGGGGAGAGGCACTGAAGCTTTCTTT.